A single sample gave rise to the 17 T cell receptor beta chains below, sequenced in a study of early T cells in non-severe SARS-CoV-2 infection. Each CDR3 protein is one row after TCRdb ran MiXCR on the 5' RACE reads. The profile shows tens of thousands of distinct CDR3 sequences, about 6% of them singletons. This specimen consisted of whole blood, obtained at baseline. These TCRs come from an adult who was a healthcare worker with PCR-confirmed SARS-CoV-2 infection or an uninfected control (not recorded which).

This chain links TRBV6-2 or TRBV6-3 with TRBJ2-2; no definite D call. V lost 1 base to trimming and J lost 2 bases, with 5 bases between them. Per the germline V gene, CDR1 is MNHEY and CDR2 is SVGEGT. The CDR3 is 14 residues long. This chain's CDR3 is CASSYYLNTGELFF. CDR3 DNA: TGTGCCAGCAGTTACTATCTAAACACCGGGGAGCTGTTTTTT.

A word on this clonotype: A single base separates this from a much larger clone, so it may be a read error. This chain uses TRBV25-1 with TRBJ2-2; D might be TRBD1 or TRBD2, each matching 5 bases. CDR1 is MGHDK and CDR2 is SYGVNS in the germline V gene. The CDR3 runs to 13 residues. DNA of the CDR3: TGTGTCAGCGAGGGGTGGATCACCGGGGAGCCGTTTTTT. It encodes CVSEGWITGEPFF.

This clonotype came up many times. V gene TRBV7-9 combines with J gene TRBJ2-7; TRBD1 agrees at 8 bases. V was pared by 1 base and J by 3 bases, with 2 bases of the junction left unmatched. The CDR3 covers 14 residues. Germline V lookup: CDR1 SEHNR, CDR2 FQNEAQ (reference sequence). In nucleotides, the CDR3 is TGTGCCAGCAGCTTAGGGACAGGGAACTACGAGCAGTACTTC. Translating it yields CASSLGTGNYEQYF.

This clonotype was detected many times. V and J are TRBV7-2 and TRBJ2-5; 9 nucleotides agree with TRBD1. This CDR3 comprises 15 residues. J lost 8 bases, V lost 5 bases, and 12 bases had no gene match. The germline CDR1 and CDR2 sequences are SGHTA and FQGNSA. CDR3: CASSTRTGVVGTQYF. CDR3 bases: TGTGCCAGCAGCACACGGACAGGGGTGGTAGGAACCCAGTACTTC.

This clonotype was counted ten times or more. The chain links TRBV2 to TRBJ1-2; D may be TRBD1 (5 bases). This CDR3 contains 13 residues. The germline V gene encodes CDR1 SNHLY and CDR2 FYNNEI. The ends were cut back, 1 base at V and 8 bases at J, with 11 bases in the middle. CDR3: CASSEEQAWGYTF. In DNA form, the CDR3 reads TGTGCCAGCAGTGAAGAACAGGCTTGGGGCTACACCTTC.

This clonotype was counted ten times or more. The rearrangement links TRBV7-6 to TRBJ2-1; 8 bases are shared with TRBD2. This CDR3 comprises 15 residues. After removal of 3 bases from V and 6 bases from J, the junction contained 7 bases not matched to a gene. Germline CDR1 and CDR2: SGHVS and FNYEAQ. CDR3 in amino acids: CASSLGTSPLNEQFF. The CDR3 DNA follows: TGTGCCAGCAGCTTGGGGACTAGTCCCCTCAATGAGCAGTTCTTC.

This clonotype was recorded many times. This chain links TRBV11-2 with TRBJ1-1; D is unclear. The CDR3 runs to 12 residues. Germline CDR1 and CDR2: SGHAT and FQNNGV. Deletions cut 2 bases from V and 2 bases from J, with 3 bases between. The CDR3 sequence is CASSLSNTEAFF. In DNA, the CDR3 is TGTGCCAGCAGCTTATCCAACACTGAAGCTTTCTTT.

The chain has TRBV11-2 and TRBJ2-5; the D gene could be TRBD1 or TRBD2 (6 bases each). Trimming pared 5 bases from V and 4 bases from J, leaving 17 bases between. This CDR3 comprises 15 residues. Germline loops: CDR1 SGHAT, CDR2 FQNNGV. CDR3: CASSNGGVLGETQYF. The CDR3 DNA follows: TGTGCCAGCAGCAACGGGGGCGTGTTGGGAGAGACCCAGTACTTC.

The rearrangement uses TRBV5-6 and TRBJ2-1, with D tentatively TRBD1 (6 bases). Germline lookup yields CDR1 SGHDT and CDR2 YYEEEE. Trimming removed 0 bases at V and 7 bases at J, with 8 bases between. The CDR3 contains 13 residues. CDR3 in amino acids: CASSLARGNEQFF. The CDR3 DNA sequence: TGTGCCAGCAGCTTGGCCAGGGGTAATGAGCAGTTCTTC.

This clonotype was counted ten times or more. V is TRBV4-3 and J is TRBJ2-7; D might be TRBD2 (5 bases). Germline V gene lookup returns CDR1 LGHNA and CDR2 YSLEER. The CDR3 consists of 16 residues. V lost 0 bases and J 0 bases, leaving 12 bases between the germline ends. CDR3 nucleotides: TGCGCCAGCAGCCAAGATCTTAGAGGGCGCTCCTACGAGCAGTACTTC. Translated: CASSQDLRGRSYEQYF.

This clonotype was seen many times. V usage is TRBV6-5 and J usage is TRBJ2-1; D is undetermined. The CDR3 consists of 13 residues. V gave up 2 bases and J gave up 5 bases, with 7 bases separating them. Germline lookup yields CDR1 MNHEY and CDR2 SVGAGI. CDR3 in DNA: TGTGCCAGCAGTTACGGTCCCAACAATGAGCAGTTCTTC. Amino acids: CASSYGPNNEQFF.

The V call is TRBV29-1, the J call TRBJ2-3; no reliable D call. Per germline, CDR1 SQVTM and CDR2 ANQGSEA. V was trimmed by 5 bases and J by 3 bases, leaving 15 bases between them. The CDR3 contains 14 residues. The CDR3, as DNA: TGCAGCGTTAAGTCTGGCTATGGTACAGATACGCAGTATTTT. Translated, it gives CSVKSGYGTDTQYF.

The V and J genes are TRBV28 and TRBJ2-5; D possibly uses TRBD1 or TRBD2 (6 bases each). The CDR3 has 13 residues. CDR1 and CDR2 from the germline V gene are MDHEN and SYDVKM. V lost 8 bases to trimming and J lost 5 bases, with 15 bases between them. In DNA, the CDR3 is TGTGCCAGCTCCACAAGGGGGGCCGAGACCCAGTACTTC. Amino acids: CASSTRGAETQYF.

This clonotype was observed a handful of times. The CDR3 region has the DNA TGTGCCAGTAGTGATCGACAGCCGGGTTCCTACGAGCAGTACTTC. Protein product: CASSDRQPGSYEQYF. The rearrangement joins TRBV19 to TRBJ2-7, with D possibly being TRBD1 (5 bases). The CDR3 is made up of 15 amino acids. Trimming cost V 5 bases and J 1 base, with 15 bases left between them. CDR1 LNHDA and CDR2 SQIVND come from the germline V gene (reference sequence).

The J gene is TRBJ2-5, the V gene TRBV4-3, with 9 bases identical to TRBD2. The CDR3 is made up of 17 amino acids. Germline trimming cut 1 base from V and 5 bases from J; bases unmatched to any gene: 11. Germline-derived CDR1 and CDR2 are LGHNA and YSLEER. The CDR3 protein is CASSQGSSGGPEETQYF. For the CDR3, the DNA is TGCGCCAGCAGCCAAGGTAGTAGCGGGGGCCCGGAGGAGACCCAGTACTTC.

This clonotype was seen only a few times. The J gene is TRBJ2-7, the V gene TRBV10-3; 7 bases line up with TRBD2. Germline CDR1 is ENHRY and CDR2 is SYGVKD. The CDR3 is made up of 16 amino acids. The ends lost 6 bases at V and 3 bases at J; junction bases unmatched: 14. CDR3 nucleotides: TGTGCCATCAGCCAGAAATCGACTAGCTCTGGCTACGAGCAGTACTTC. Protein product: CAISQKSTSSGYEQYF.

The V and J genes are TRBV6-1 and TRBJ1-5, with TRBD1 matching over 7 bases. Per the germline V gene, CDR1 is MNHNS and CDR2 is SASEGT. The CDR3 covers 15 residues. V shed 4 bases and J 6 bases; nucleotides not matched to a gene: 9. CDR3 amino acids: CASSGMGQLPQPQHF. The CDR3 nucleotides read TGTGCCAGCAGTGGGATGGGACAGTTGCCTCAGCCCCAGCATTTT.